This entry lists 16 T cell receptor beta chains sequenced from one sample in a study of T cell responses to AZD1222 COVID-19 vaccine. Clones were read by immunoSEQ multiplex PCR, and TCRdb kept only the in-frame ones, dropping some. The sample lists about 130,000 clones; 75% to 90% were seen once. Sample: peripheral blood, taken on day 0 of AZD1222 vaccination. These receptor sequences come from an adult in good health.

The gene calls are TRBV9 and TRBJ1-1; D is unclear. The CDR3 covers 13 residues. The germline CDR1 and CDR2 sequences are SGDLS and YYNGEE. V was trimmed by 4 bases and J by 1 base, leaving 8 bases between them. CDR3 residues: CASSTRPNTEAFF. In DNA form, the CDR3 reads TGTGCCAGCAGCACCCGGCCGAACACTGAAGCTTTCTTT.

The chain recombines TRBV5-1 with TRBJ1-3; D is perhaps TRBD1 (6 bases). Germline assignment: CDR1 SGHRS and CDR2 YFSETQ. V lost 1 base and J 7 bases, leaving 15 bases between the germline ends. CDR3 length: 15 amino acids. CDR3 DNA sequence: TGCGCCAGCAGCTTGAGGGCCGAGGGGGAGAACACCATATATTTT. It yields the protein CASSLRAEGENTIYF.

V is TRBV7-2 and J is TRBJ1-3; D not certain. CDR3 size: 13 residues. Germline V gives CDR1 SGHTA, CDR2 FQGNSA. V was trimmed by 2 bases and J by 3 bases, leaving 5 bases between them. CDR3 coding DNA: TGTGCCAGCAGCTTACTCGTTGGAAACACCATATATTTT. This codes for CASSLLVGNTIYF. Full variable domain (rest looked up from reference TRBV7-2 and TRBJ1-3): GAGVSQSPSNKVTEKGKDVELRCDPISGHTALYWYRQSLGQGLEFLIYFQGNSAPDKSGLPSDRFSAERTGGSVSTLTIQRTQQEDSAVYLCASSLLVGNTIYFGEGSWLTVV.

Comment on this clone: Relative to the germline gene, one junction end is altered; a read error may explain this. The V gene is TRBV19, the J gene TRBJ1-2; 8 bases fit TRBD1. Germline V gene data show CDR1 as LNHDA and CDR2 as SQIVND (reference sequence). The CDR3 sequence is 11 residues long. The CDR3 loop is CASSTKGQAFF. The CDR3 bases are TGTGCCAGTAGTACCAAGGGACAGGCATTCTTC.

This clone was seen just once. The chain uses TRBV30 and TRBJ2-7, with D perhaps TRBD2 (5 bases). V was trimmed by 1 base and J by 4 bases, leaving 11 bases between them. The CDR3 loop spans 13 amino acids. Germline V gene data show CDR1 as GTSNPN and CDR2 as SVGIG (reference sequence). CDR3 nucleotides: TGTGCCTGGAGTGGTACTTCGGGATACGAGCAGTACTTC. Translation: CAWSGTSGYEQYF.

The chain uses TRBV18 and TRBJ2-3; D remains ambiguous. Germline V CDR1 and CDR2: KGHSH, LQKENI. This CDR3 spans 13 amino acids. V was clipped by 1 base and J by 3 bases, with 5 bases between them. CDR3 coding DNA: TGTGCCAGCTCACCACGGCAGACAGATACGCAGTATTTT. Protein: CASSPRQTDTQYF.

V usage is TRBV2 and J usage is TRBJ2-5; 9 bases align to TRBD2. Trimming cost V 2 bases and J 2 bases; bases outside gene matches: 3. Germline V lookup: CDR1 SNHLY, CDR2 FYNNEI. The CDR3 is 15 residues long. The CDR3 sequence: CASSEFAGGQETQYF. The CDR3 DNA sequence: TGTGCCAGCAGTGAATTTGCGGGGGGGCAAGAGACCCAGTACTTC.

The J gene is TRBJ2-5, the V gene TRBV9, with D possibly being TRBD1 or TRBD2 (7 bases each). V lost 4 bases and J 5 bases, leaving 18 bases between the germline ends. Per the germline V gene, CDR1 is SGDLS and CDR2 is YYNGEE. This CDR3 is 15 amino acids long. CDR3 bases: TGTGCCAGCAGCCCCACAGGGGCGCGGGGGGAGACCCAGTACTTC. Translated: CASSPTGARGETQYF.

The genes are TRBV24-1 and TRBJ2-1; 9 nucleotides align to TRBD2. The CDR3 covers 14 residues. V lost 7 bases, J lost 2 bases, and 2 bases stayed unmatched. Germline CDR1 reads KGHDR; CDR2 reads SFDVKD. This chain's CDR3 is CATRGTSTYNEQFF. CDR3 in DNA: TGTGCCACCAGAGGGACTAGCACCTACAATGAGCAGTTCTTC.

The CDR3 is CASSRTSLDSYEQYF. The DNA for the CDR3 is TGTGCCAGTAGTCGGACTAGTCTAGACTCCTACGAGCAGTACTTC. J is TRBJ2-7 and V is TRBV19, with TRBD2 matching 7 bases. Losses at the gene ends were 5 bases for V and 0 bases for J; bases not matched to a gene: 7. From germline, CDR1 is LNHDA and CDR2 SQIVND (reference sequence). The CDR3 is 15 amino acids.

This chain joins TRBV28 and TRBJ1-2; the D is unclear. The CDR3 totals 13 residues. Deletions cut 6 bases from V and 3 bases from J, with 11 bases between. CDR1 is MDHEN and CDR2 is SYDVKM in the germline V gene. The CDR3 nucleotides are TGTGCCAGCAGATTGGGCGGAGACTATGGCTACACCTTC. Residues: CASRLGGDYGYTF.

The chain recombines TRBV6-5 with TRBJ1-5; a weak D match, TRBD1 (6 bases). The V gene lost 6 bases and the J gene lost 2 bases, with 14 bases spanning the gap. CDR3 size: 15 residues. The germline V gene has CDR1 MNHEY and CDR2 SVGAGI. The CDR3 spells CASSQGPRGNQPQHF. For the CDR3, the DNA is TGTGCCAGCAGCCAGGGGCCCCGGGGCAATCAGCCCCAGCATTTT.

This chain uses TRBV2 with TRBJ1-6, with D hard to call. V dropped 7 bases and J dropped 0 bases, with 16 bases sitting between them. The CDR3 covers 17 residues. The germline CDR1 and CDR2 sequences are SNHLY and FYNNEI. This chain's CDR3 is CASIRSILSSYNSPLHF. CDR3 nucleotide sequence: TGTGCCAGCATACGTTCCATACTGAGCTCCTATAATTCACCCCTCCACTTT.

V and J are TRBV2 and TRBJ2-5, with D perhaps TRBD1 or TRBD2 (6 bases each). Trimming left V 1 base short and J 4 bases short, with 13 bases between. CDR1 is SNHLY, CDR2 FYNNEI, per germline. The CDR3 spans 15 residues. The CDR3 DNA reads as TGTGCCAGCAGTGAAGGACAGGTGGGGGGAGAGACCCAGTACTTC. Translated: CASSEGQVGGETQYF.

This clone was counted a few times. This chain links TRBV5-6 with TRBJ2-7; TRBD1 is a possible D gene (6 bases). The germline V gene encodes CDR1 SGHDT and CDR2 YYEEEE. Between the trimmed V and J ends, which lost 4 bases and 2 bases, there was a span of 19 bases. The CDR3 has 16 residues. CDR3 sequence (DNA): TGTGCCAGCAGCCCACGGAGACAGGCCCCTACCTACGAGCAGTACTTC. Its translation is CASSPRRQAPTYEQYF.

The chain combines TRBV6-5 with TRBJ1-5, with 8 bases that match TRBD1. The V gene's germline CDR1 is MNHEY and CDR2 SVGAGI. J gave up 2 bases and V 4 bases, and 7 bases lay outside the gene matches. The CDR3 is made up of 16 amino acids. The CDR3 spells CASSSTRGRGNQPQHF. For the CDR3, the DNA is TGTGCCAGCAGTTCTACCAGGGGGCGGGGCAATCAGCCCCAGCATTTT.